A selection of T cell receptor beta chains follows, all from one sample in a study of blood T cell repertoires in COVID-19. Generated by immunoSEQ multiplex PCR, the TCRdb table keeps only in-frame clones and is missing some. The table lists approximately 170,000 clones, roughly four fifths of them singletons. Material: PBMCs or T cells enriched from blood (not recorded which). These receptors were collected from a man aged 45-60 years who had recovered from COVID-19. Each CDR3 is given with its conserved first and last residue. D genes are given only for firm matches. Clone size, where shown, is once, few, many, or a class for clones that have expanded.

abundance	v_gene	d_gene	j_gene	CDR3aa	CDR3nt
NA	TRBV4-3	TRBD1	TRBJ1-6	CASSLQGGNSPLHF	TGCGCCAGCAGCCTACAGGGGGGGAATTCACCCCTCCACTTT
NA	TRBV2	NA	TRBJ1-5	CASSEFRGDNQPQHF	TGTGCCAGCAGTGAATTCAGGGGAGATAATCAGCCCCAGCATTTT
NA	TRBV18	TRBD1	TRBJ1-6	CASSPQNRGDSPLHF	TGTGCCAGCTCACCCCAGAACAGGGGGGATTCACCCCTCCACTTT
once	TRBV28	TRBD2	TRBJ2-1	CASSHRRGGSYNEQFF	TGTGCCAGCAGCCACAGGCGGGGGGGCTCCTACAATGAGCAGTTCTTC
NA	TRBV9	TRBD1	TRBJ2-6	CASSSRDSLALAANVLTF	TGTGCCAGCAGCTCCCGGGACAGTTTAGCTCTGGCCGCCAACGTCCTGACTTTC
NA	TRBV19	NA	TRBJ1-2	CASNSRAYYGYTF	TGTGCCAGTAACTCGAGGGCATACTATGGCTACACCTTC
once	TRBV5-5	TRBD2	TRBJ2-3	CASSSSTVWHSGGTDTQYF	TGTGCCAGCAGCTCATCAACGGTGTGGCATAGCGGGGGCACAGATACGCAGTATTTT
NA	TRBV19	NA	TRBJ1-5	CASSIQGYQPQHF	TGTGCCAGTAGTATACAGGGATATCAGCCCCAGCATTTT
NA	TRBV12-3/TRBV12-4	NA	TRBJ1-2	CASSLDSSRGYTF	TGTGCCAGCAGCTTGGACAGCTCCCGTGGCTACACCTTC
NA	TRBV6-1	NA	TRBJ1-6	CASSERVGSSFWSPLHF	TGTGCCAGCAGTGAACGCGTAGGGAGCTCCTTTTGGTCACCCCTCCACTTT
NA	TRBV5-1	NA	TRBJ1-3	CASSPGSGPHSGNTIYF	TGCGCCAGCAGCCCGGGTTCAGGGCCTCACTCTGGAAACACCATATATTTT
once	TRBV14	NA	TRBJ1-1	CASSQGWLLNTEAFF	TGTGCCAGCAGCCAAGGGTGGCTTCTGAACACTGAAGCTTTCTTT
NA	TRBV27	TRBD1	TRBJ1-4	CASSTRTGRPEKLFF	TGTGCCAGCAGTACTAGGACAGGAAGGCCTGAAAAACTGTTTTTT
NA	TRBV7-2	TRBD1	TRBJ2-1	CASSIDRGSYNEQFF	TGTGCCAGCAGCATCGACAGGGGTTCCTACAATGAGCAGTTCTTC
NA	TRBV10-3	NA	TRBJ1-2	CAISESNWYGYTF	TGTGCCATCAGTGAGTCGAACTGGTATGGCTACACCTTC
NA	TRBV10-2	NA	TRBJ1-6	CASSESSGISYNSPLHF	TGCGCCAGCAGTGAGTCGTCAGGGATCTCCTATAATTCACCCCTCCACTTT
NA	TRBV28	NA	TRBJ1-6	CASSPSRASGNSPLHF	TGTGCCAGCAGTCCCAGCAGGGCCTCGGGTAATTCACCCCTCCACTTT
NA	TRBV5-5	NA	TRBJ2-5	CASSFTHRNQETQYF	TGTGCCAGCAGCTTTACGCACAGGAACCAAGAGACCCAGTACTTC
few	TRBV4-1	TRBD2	TRBJ2-7	CASSFLAGETYEQYF	TGCGCCAGCAGCTTTCTAGCGGGGGAAACCTACGAGCAGTACTTC
few	TRBV4-2	TRBD1	TRBJ1-2	CASSRFAGQGSDGYTF	TGTGCCAGCAGCCGTTTCGCAGGACAGGGTAGTGACGGCTACACCTTC
NA	TRBV27	NA	TRBJ1-2	CASTKGTGFGYTF	TGTGCCAGCACCAAAGGCACAGGGTTTGGCTACACCTTC
NA	TRBV5-4	NA	TRBJ2-2	CASSLKGRNTGELFF	TGTGCCAGCAGCTTAAAGGGGCGCAACACCGGGGAGCTGTTTTTT
NA	TRBV14	TRBD1	TRBJ1-6	CASSEVGTGNSPLHF	TGTGCCAGCAGCGAGGTGGGGACAGGAAATTCACCCCTCCACTTT
NA	TRBV7-3	TRBD2	TRBJ2-5	CASSLTSGGAETQYF	TGTGCCAGCAGCTTAACTAGCGGGGGGGCAGAGACCCAGTACTTC